This T cell receptor (beta chain) stems from a study of siplizumab effects on memory and regulatory T cells (dated by TCRdb to about 2019). Study-level background: The effect of the anti-CD2 antibody siplizumab on alloreactive T-cell subsets was examined in allogeneic mixed lymphocyte reactions constructed from human PBMCs.

For this clone: Its antigen target is currently unknown. Nothing much larger sits one base from this clone, and base qualities are not available.

Per the germline V gene, KGHSH is the CDR1 and LQKENI is the CDR2. Between the V and J ends, shortened by 9 bases and 4 bases respectively, the junction contains 21 bases. CDR3 length: 15 amino acids, cysteine to phenylalanine. Only the CDR3 portion is preserved as DNA: 45 bases, with reading frame beginning at the first base. General conclusions and limits of the study: The suppressive function of proliferating Tregs from siplizumab cultures was not functionally confirmed. Because sequences at frequencies below about 10^-5 were poorly captured, only a minor fraction of alloreactive clones could be mapped back to unstimulated subsets. Greater diversity appeared to be present in unstimulated naive T cells than in memory T cells, and a substantial contribution to the alloresponse seemed to be made by naive cells. About 75-95% of proliferating CD4+ or CD8+ clones could not be given a naive or memory phenotype. In reactions with siplizumab, an average of about 69% of mappable alloreactive CD4+ clones were Treg-derived, compared with roughly 26% in control reactions. Siplizumab significantly reduced the cumulative frequency of alloreactive sequences traceable to unstimulated CD4+ memory T cells.

Sorted unstimulated T cells and proliferating T cells recovered from mixed lymphocyte reactions underwent TCRbeta CDR3 sequencing. Fresh whole blood from fewer than 12 HLA-typed healthy donors was used to isolate PBMCs. To map where alloreactive clones came from, CD4+ non-regulatory T cells in the unstimulated state were FACS-sorted. The library was made by the immunoSEQ multiplex PCR assay. Each sample had about 10^5 TCR templates assayed by the deep sequencing platform. Genomic DNA extracted from sorted T cells was the material used for TCRbeta CDR3 sequencing. Per the authors' processing: The R programming language was used for the clonal analysis of the TCRbeta CDR3 data. Alloreactive CD4+ and CD8+ clones were identified by comparing unstimulated samples to CFSE-low samples taken after the reaction. By matching sequences to the repertoires of sorted unstimulated Treg and non-Treg cells, each alloreactive CD4+ clone was assigned a regulatory or non-regulatory origin. TCRdb's version of the immuneACCESS table is confined to in-frame rearrangements and falls short of the full clone set. An unresolved V gene accounts for under half of the shortfall where checked; the remainder is of unknown origin. V and J calls and clone size are copied from that table; D and trimming were computed from the DNA. Here the sample has approximately 100,000 clones; just under 95% occur a single time. Together, the top ten hold 1% to 1.5% of the sample.

Recombination connected TRBV18 to TRBJ1-1; the best D guess is TRBD1, with 6 bases matching. This sequence originates from a human donor in good health. The sample comprised non-Treg CD4+ T cells sorted from blood. Per the publication, the cell subset or site label means: FACS-sorted unstimulated CD4+ non-regulatory T cells. The DNA is TGTGCCAGTTCCTTCAGGGCAGGGGCGGGCACTGAAGCTTTCTTT. This yields the protein CASSFRAGAGTEAFF.